Reported below is one TCR beta chain. Its antigen is currently unknown. Produced via immunoSEQ multiplex PCR; TCRdb's table is partial and in-frame only. Found here are about 140,000 clones, approximately 90% of them singletons; the top ten hold over 3%. This specimen comes from a study of T cell responses to AZD1222 COVID-19 vaccine. Study outcomes and limitations: Among spike-specific TCRs, nearly half reportedly target unmutated variant regions.

Germline V gene sequence: CDR1 KGHSH, CDR2 LQKENI. The CDR3 loop spans 15 amino acids. Trimming took 6 bases from V and 4 from J; bases not matched to a gene: 6. The source was peripheral blood, collected 28 days after the second AZD1222 dose. The receptor was derived from an adult who received the AZD1222 COVID-19 vaccine. The chain employs TRBV18 and TRBJ2-7; 13 bases are a match to TRBD2. Here the CDR3 reads CASSELAGGPYEQYF. The CDR3, as DNA: TGTGCCAGCTCGGAACTAGCGGGGGGGCCATACGAGCAGTACTTC.